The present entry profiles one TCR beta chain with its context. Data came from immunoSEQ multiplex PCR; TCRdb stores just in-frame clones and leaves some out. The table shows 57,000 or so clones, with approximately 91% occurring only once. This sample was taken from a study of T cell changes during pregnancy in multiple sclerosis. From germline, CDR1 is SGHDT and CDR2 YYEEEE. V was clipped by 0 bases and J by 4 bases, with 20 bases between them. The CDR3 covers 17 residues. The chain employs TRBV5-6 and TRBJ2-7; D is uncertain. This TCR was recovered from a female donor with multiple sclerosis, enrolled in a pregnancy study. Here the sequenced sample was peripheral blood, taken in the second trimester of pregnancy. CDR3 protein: CASSLGAGSSWVYEQYF. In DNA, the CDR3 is TGTGCCAGCAGCTTGGGGGCAGGCAGCTCTTGGGTTTACGAGCAGTACTTC.